The 10 T cell receptor beta chains presented below share a single source sample, sequenced in a study of T cell responses to AZD1222 COVID-19 vaccine. The method was immunoSEQ multiplex PCR; TCRdb's version includes in-frame clones alone and lacks a portion of them. The sample contains approximately 120,000 clones, about nine tenths of which appear only once. The sample here was peripheral blood, taken on day 0 of AZD1222 vaccination. The receptor source for this set is an adult in good health.

The J gene is TRBJ2-7, the V gene TRBV27, with TRBD2 identical over 13 bases. Germline CDR1 MNHEY, CDR2 SMNVEV (reference sequence). The CDR3 has 18 residues. V lost 3 bases and J lost 0; bases outside the gene matches: 8. Here the CDR3 reads CASSFLTSGGSSSYEQYF. The CDR3 bases are TGTGCCAGCAGTTTCTTGACTAGCGGGGGGTCCAGCTCCTACGAGCAGTACTTC.

The chain is built from TRBV7-3 and TRBJ1-2; perhaps TRBD1 as D (6 bases). This CDR3 comprises 15 residues. Germline CDR1 reads SGHTA; CDR2 reads FQGTGA. Trimming cost V 4 bases and J 2 bases, with 14 bases left between them. CDR3 loop: CASSSEGVGNYGYTF. CDR3 nucleotides: TGTGCCAGCAGCTCAGAGGGGGTAGGGAACTATGGCTACACCTTC.

V gene TRBV5-4 combines with J gene TRBJ1-5; maybe TRBD1 (6 bases). Trimming took off 1 base at V and 6 bases at J, with 11 bases between the two ends. CDR3 length: 14 residues. CDR1 is SGHNT, CDR2 YYREEE, per germline (reference sequence). CDR3 nucleotide sequence: TGTGCCAGCAGCTTGCAGGGAGGGGGTCAGCCCCAGCATTTT. Protein product: CASSLQGGGQPQHF.

This chain uses TRBV11-2 with TRBJ1-2; D gene unclear. The germline CDR1 and CDR2 sequences are SGHAT and FQNNGV. The length of the CDR3 is 14 residues. Trimming took off 3 bases at V and 4 bases at J, with 12 bases between the two ends. The DNA for the CDR3 is TGTGCCAGCAGCTTGCCGGGTTCAGGCTATGGCTACACCTTC. It translates to CASSLPGSGYGYTF.

The chain joins TRBV11-2 to TRBJ2-1, with TRBD1 identical over 10 bases. CDR1 is SGHAT and CDR2 is FQNNGV in the germline V gene. CDR3 size: 13 residues. Germline trimming cut 3 bases from V and 7 bases from J; bases unmatched to any gene: 0. This CDR3 is CASSLGQGNEQFF. The CDR3 DNA sequence: TGTGCCAGCAGCTTGGGACAGGGGAATGAGCAGTTCTTC.

This clone was found once. This chain connects TRBV27 to TRBJ2-5; D may be TRBD2 (6 bases). The germline V gene encodes CDR1 MNHEY and CDR2 SMNVEV (reference sequence). The V end was cut by 6 bases, the J end by 7 bases, with 30 bases between. This CDR3 has 18 amino acids. The DNA of the CDR3 is TGTGCCAGCAGCACCGGGGTGATAGCTGAGGCGGGGACCGGGACCCAGTACTTC. Translated: CASSTGVIAEAGTGTQYF.

The chain couples TRBV7-9 to TRBJ1-1, with 10 positions matching TRBD1. This CDR3 spans 17 amino acids. V trimming: 5 bases; J trimming: 0 bases; junction bases outside the gene matches: 9. Germline values: CDR1 SEHNR, CDR2 FQNEAQ (reference sequence). In nucleotides, the CDR3 is TGTGCCAGCAGCATCTCGGGACAGGGGCCTCTGAACACTGAAGCTTTCTTT. This gives the protein CASSISGQGPLNTEAFF.

This clone has just a few counts. The V call is TRBV20-1, the J call TRBJ1-6; D unclear. Trimming removed 3 bases at V and 7 bases at J, with 13 bases between. This CDR3 is 14 amino acids long. The germline gives CDR1 DFQATT, CDR2 SNEGSKA (reference sequence). The CDR3 DNA follows: TGCAGTGCTAGTTTAGGACGGGGAAATTCACCCCTCCACTTT. It yields the protein CSASLGRGNSPLHF.

The chain uses TRBV30 and TRBJ1-4; no clear D gene. The germline V gene has CDR1 GTSNPN and CDR2 SVGIG (reference sequence). CDR3 length: 12 amino acids. The V end lost 3 bases, the J end lost 5 bases, and 7 bases lay between the germline ends. CDR3 in amino acids: CAWRSVNEKLFF. The DNA of the CDR3 is TGTGCCTGGAGGAGCGTGAATGAAAAACTGTTTTTT.

The V gene is TRBV28, the J gene TRBJ1-2; D unresolved. From germline, CDR1 is MDHEN and CDR2 SYDVKM. Trimming cost V 3 bases and J 7 bases, with 12 bases left between them. CDR3 length: 13 residues. In DNA, the CDR3 is TGTGCCAGCAGTTTTTTGGGTTTTGGTGGCTACACCTTC. Protein: CASSFLGFGGYTF.